The 24 T cell receptor beta chains in this list originate from one sample, sequenced in a study of cytomegalovirus exposure and HLA in healthy donors. With 60 Vbeta and 13 Jbeta primers, the PCR was carried out. Clones were sequenced by immunoSEQ multiplex PCR, and TCRdb holds only the in-frame ones, with some missing. The sample includes around 90,000 clones, about two thirds seen only once; the top ten take 5.5% to 6%. The sequenced sample was PBMCs. These receptors originate from a boy aged 5-17 years in good health and CMV-seropositive.

The chain employs TRBV15 and TRBJ2-3; a possible D gene is TRBD1 (5 bases). The CDR3 spans 16 residues. Germline CDR1 reads LNHNV; CDR2 reads YYDKDF (reference sequence). The ends were cut back, 5 bases at V and 1 base at J, with 16 bases in the middle. In DNA, the CDR3 is TGTGCCACCAGCTTCCCGCGGTTAGGGGGCACAGATACGCAGTATTTT. This sequence encodes CATSFPRLGGTDTQYF.

The chain combines TRBV25-1 with TRBJ2-3, with TRBD2 identical over 9 bases. V was clipped by 3 bases and J by 3 bases; unmatched bases: 4. CDR3 size: 15 residues. Germline V gives CDR1 MGHDK, CDR2 SYGVNS. The CDR3 is CASSEAGGVTDTQYF. The CDR3 coding sequence is TGTGCCAGCAGTGAGGCGGGGGGGGTAACAGATACGCAGTATTTT.

The chain couples TRBV23-1 to TRBJ2-7; D is perhaps TRBD1 (6 bases). TRBV23-1 is labeled an ORF, and its function is uncertain. The CDR3 sequence is 15 residues long. The ends were cut back, 7 bases at V and 0 bases at J, with 16 bases in the middle. CDR3 sequence reads: CASKRTGSHSYEQYF. DNA of the CDR3: TGCGCCAGCAAAAGAACAGGGTCCCACTCCTACGAGCAGTACTTC.

The chain links TRBV7-9 to TRBJ1-2, with D tentatively TRBD1 (6 bases). The germline CDR1 and CDR2 sequences are SEHNR and FQNEAQ (reference sequence). Trimming took 4 bases from V and 0 from J, leaving 12 bases between them. CDR3 length equals 15 residues. CDR3 coding DNA: TGTGCCAGCAGCTATCCACAGGGACCTAACTATGGCTACACCTTC. Protein: CASSYPQGPNYGYTF.

The rearrangement uses TRBV6-1 and TRBJ1-5; D unresolved. The CDR3 contains 18 residues. Trimming pared 2 bases from V and 0 bases from J, leaving 17 bases between. Germline-derived CDR1 and CDR2 are MNHNS and SASEGT. CDR3 loop: CASSEYSLPVYSNQPQHF. CDR3 DNA: TGTGCCAGCAGTGAATATTCTCTTCCGGTCTATAGCAATCAGCCCCAGCATTTT.

This clone was found a few times. The chain links TRBV7-9 to TRBJ2-3; D gene uncertain. Germline CDR1 is SEHNR and CDR2 is FQNEAQ (reference sequence). V lost 11 bases and J lost 6, with 15 bases in between. The CDR3 runs 12 residues. The CDR3 loop is CALGGTLDTQYF. CDR3 bases: TGTGCCCTTGGCGGTACGTTGGATACGCAGTATTTT.

This chain links TRBV7-9 with TRBJ1-1, with D possibly TRBD1 on 5 matching bases. V lost 0 bases, J lost 6 bases, and 14 bases lay in between. CDR1 SEHNR and CDR2 FQNEAQ come from the germline V gene (reference sequence). This CDR3 has 15 amino acids. The CDR3 nucleotides read TGTGCCAGCAGCTTAGCCGCAGGGCTATGGGCTGAAGCTTTCTTT. Amino acid sequence: CASSLAAGLWAEAFF.

The V and J genes are TRBV29-1 and TRBJ2-1; 7 bases line up with TRBD1. Unmatched junction bases numbered 7, after V lost 1 base and J lost 4 bases. The V gene's germline CDR1 is SQVTM and CDR2 ANQGSEA. The CDR3 runs 15 residues. The CDR3 nucleotides read TGCAGCGTTGAAGGGGGAGAGGGACAGTACAATGAGCAGTTCTTC. Its translation is CSVEGGEGQYNEQFF.

About this clone: The same CDR3 is also encoded by other DNA sequences in this sample. The V and J genes are TRBV7-3 and TRBJ1-1; D gene uncertain. CDR1 is SGHTA, CDR2 FQGTGA, per germline. The V gene lost 2 bases and the J gene lost 1 base, with 8 bases spanning the gap. The CDR3 length is 14 residues. CDR3 residues: CASSLSPGNTEAFF. DNA for the CDR3: TGTGCCAGCAGCTTATCTCCCGGGAACACTGAAGCTTTCTTT.

The chain recombines TRBV5-1 with TRBJ2-1; D is possibly TRBD1 (7 bases). The germline CDR1 and CDR2 sequences are SGHRS and YFSETQ. V was trimmed by 2 bases and J by 7 bases, leaving 13 bases between them. The CDR3 covers 14 residues. CDR3 amino acids: CASSLAGGRNEQFF. In DNA form, the CDR3 reads TGCGCCAGCAGCTTAGCAGGGGGGCGTAATGAGCAGTTCTTC.

CDR3 residues: CASSVPTGLGEQYF. The CDR3 DNA reads TGCGCCAGCAGCGTACCGACAGGGTTGGGCGAGCAGTACTTC. This sequence joins TRBV5-1 and TRBJ2-7, with 7 bases identical to TRBD1. Germline CDR1 and CDR2: SGHRS and YFSETQ. V shed 4 bases, J shed 6 bases, and the junction held 10 bases outside the gene matches. The CDR3 contains 14 residues.

This clone was detected only a few times. The chain carries TRBV5-6 and TRBJ1-4; no definite D call. CDR1 and CDR2 (germline): SGHDT, YYEEEE. V gave up 4 bases and J gave up 8 bases, with 12 bases separating them. CDR3 length: 13 residues. The CDR3 nucleotides are TGTGCCAGCAGCCAATGGGCAGACGAAAAACTGTTTTTT. Amino acids: CASSQWADEKLFF.

This clone was counted a few times. The chain employs TRBV10-2 and TRBJ2-7; 9 bases align to TRBD1. This CDR3 is built from 12 residues. CDR1 is WSHSY and CDR2 is SAAADI in the germline V gene. Trimming at V came to 6 bases and at J to 3 bases, leaving 0 bases not matched to a gene. The DNA for the CDR3 is TGCGCCAGCAGGGACAGGGGCTACGAGCAGTACTTC. Translation: CASRDRGYEQYF.

The chain employs TRBV11-2 and TRBJ1-6, with a possible D match to TRBD1 (6 bases). CDR1 is SGHAT, CDR2 FQNNGV, per germline. The ends were cut back, 1 base at V and 17 bases at J, with 12 bases in the middle. CDR3 length: 12 residues. CDR3 nucleotides: TGTGCCAGCAGCTTAGCTGGGGGCCCGGTCCACTTT. Residues: CASSLAGGPVHF.

The genes are TRBV4-2 and TRBJ1-2, with D maybe TRBD1 (6 bases). Trimming pared 0 bases from V and 4 bases from J, leaving 24 bases between. There are 19 residues in the CDR3. Germline V gene data show CDR1 as LGHNA and CDR2 as YNFKEQ. The CDR3, as DNA: TGTGCCAGCAGCCAAGATGGCCGAATGGGGGGGGCTTATGGCTATGGCTACACCTTC. Translating it yields CASSQDGRMGGAYGYGYTF.

The CDR3 sequence: CASSLDKPSLVYF. The CDR3 DNA follows: TGCGCCAGCAGCTTGGACAAACCTTCCCTGGTGTACTTC. The chain is built from TRBV5-1 and TRBJ2-4; no clear D. V was cut by 0 bases and J by 15 bases, with 16 bases left in between. The CDR3 loop spans 13 amino acids. Germline CDR1 is SGHRS and CDR2 is YFSETQ.

The gene calls are TRBV9 and TRBJ2-3, with 14 bases identical to TRBD2. Germline assignment: CDR1 SGDLS and CDR2 YYNGEE. V gave up 3 bases and J gave up 5 bases; unmatched junction bases: 8. The CDR3 runs 17 residues. The CDR3 here is CASSAGTSGSYVDTQYF. The CDR3 DNA reads TGTGCCAGCAGCGCGGGGACTAGCGGGAGCTATGTAGATACGCAGTATTTT.

This chain joins TRBV2 and TRBJ1-2; 7 bases line up with TRBD1. Germline assignment: CDR1 SNHLY and CDR2 FYNNEI. The CDR3 consists of 14 residues. V shed 5 bases, J shed 8 bases, and the junction held 11 bases outside the gene matches. CDR3 in amino acids: CASSLRQGLRGYTF. The CDR3, as DNA: TGTGCCAGCAGTCTGCGACAGGGTTTACGCGGCTACACCTTC. Combining the CDR3 with reference TRBV2 and TRBJ1-2 gives the whole variable domain EPEVTQTPSHQVTQMGQEVILRCVPISNHLYFYWYRQILGQKVEFLVSFYNNEISEKSEIFDDQFSVERPDGSNFTLKIRSTKLEDSAMYFCASSLRQGLRGYTFGSGTRLTVV.

The chain is built from TRBV10-3 and TRBJ2-1; the match to TRBD1 covers 10 bases. CDR1 and CDR2 from the germline V gene are ENHRY and SYGVKD. The CDR3 is 17 amino acids. With V trimmed by 6 bases and J by 0 bases, 8 bases remained unmatched. The DNA for the CDR3 is TGTGCCATCAGCACCGGGACAGGGGTCAGCTCCTACAATGAGCAGTTCTTC. It translates to CAISTGTGVSSYNEQFF.

The V call is TRBV4-2, the J call TRBJ2-3; D perhaps matches TRBD2 (6 bases). V lost 3 bases and J 13 bases, leaving 23 bases between the germline ends. The germline CDR1 and CDR2 sequences are LGHNA and YNFKEQ. The CDR3 totals 15 residues. The CDR3 DNA reads TGTGCCAGCAGCCAGGACGATAGGGAGGATATACGAGAGTATTTT. Translating gives CASSQDDREDIREYF.

The rearrangement links TRBV6-5 to TRBJ2-1; D might be TRBD2 (7 bases). The germline V gene has CDR1 MNHEY and CDR2 SVGAGI. The CDR3 has 15 residues. With 0 bases removed from V and 6 bases from J, the gap between germline ends came to 12 bases. This CDR3 reads CASSYSCGGRNEQFF. The CDR3 nucleotides read TGTGCCAGCAGTTACTCGTGCGGGGGCCGCAATGAGCAGTTCTTC.

This chain joins TRBV29-1 and TRBJ1-2, with a weak D call TRBD1 (5 bases). V was pared by 6 bases and J by 10 bases, with 18 bases between. CDR1 is SQVTM, CDR2 ANQGSEA, per germline. This CDR3 region has 12 residues. CDR3: CSVATGQGAYTF. Here the CDR3 DNA reads TGCAGCGTAGCGACGGGCCAGGGCGCCTACACCTTC.

A few counts support this clone. The V gene is TRBV6-6, the J gene TRBJ2-2; D might be TRBD2 (6 bases). Trimming removed 11 bases at V and 3 bases at J, with 7 bases between. Germline assignment: CDR1 MNHNY and CDR2 SVGAGI (reference sequence). This CDR3 has 11 residues. This CDR3 reads CASGDTGELFF. DNA for the CDR3: TGTGCCTCGGGGGACACCGGGGAGCTGTTTTTT.

The gene calls are TRBV5-6 and TRBJ2-7; TRBD2 aligns across 11 bases. The CDR3 runs 16 residues. From germline, CDR1 is SGHDT and CDR2 YYEEEE. J gave up 0 bases and V 2 bases, and 4 bases lay outside the gene matches. The CDR3 region has the DNA TGTGCCAGCAGCTTTAGACTAGCGGGGAGCTCCTACGAGCAGTACTTC. Translation: CASSFRLAGSSYEQYF.